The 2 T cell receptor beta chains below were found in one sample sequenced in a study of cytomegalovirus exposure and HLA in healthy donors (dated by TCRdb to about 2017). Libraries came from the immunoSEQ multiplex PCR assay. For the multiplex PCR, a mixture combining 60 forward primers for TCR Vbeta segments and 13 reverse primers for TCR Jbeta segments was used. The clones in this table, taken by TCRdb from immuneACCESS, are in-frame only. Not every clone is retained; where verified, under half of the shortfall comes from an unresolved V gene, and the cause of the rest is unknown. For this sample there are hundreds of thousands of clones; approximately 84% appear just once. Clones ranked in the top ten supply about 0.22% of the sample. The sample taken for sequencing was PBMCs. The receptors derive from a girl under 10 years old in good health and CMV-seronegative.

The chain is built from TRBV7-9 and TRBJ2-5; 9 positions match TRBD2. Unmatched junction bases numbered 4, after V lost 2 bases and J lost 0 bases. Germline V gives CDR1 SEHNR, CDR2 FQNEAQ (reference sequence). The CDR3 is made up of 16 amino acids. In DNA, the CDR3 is TGTGCCAGCAGCTTACTGGCGGGGGGGAACCAAGAGACCCAGTACTTC. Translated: CASSLLAGGNQETQYF.

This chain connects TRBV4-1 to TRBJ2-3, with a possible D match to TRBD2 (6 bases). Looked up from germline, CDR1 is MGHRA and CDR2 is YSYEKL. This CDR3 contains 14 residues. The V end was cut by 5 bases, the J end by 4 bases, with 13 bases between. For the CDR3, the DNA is TGCGCCAGCAGCGCACCTGGAGGGGCAGATACGCAGTATTTT. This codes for CASSAPGGADTQYF.